A single sample is the source of the 29 T cell receptor beta chains below, sequenced in a study of OX40 agonist ivuxolimab in advanced cancers. The repertoire was sequenced with immunoSEQ multiplex PCR; TCRdb's copy has only in-frame clones and lacks some. This table has about 25,000 clones, approximately 86% appearing once. The source material was CD4+ or CD8+ T cells sorted from blood, sampled in a trial of the OX40 agonist ivuxolimab. Receptors were obtained from an adult with an advanced solid tumor such as melanoma, head and neck, liver or kidney cancer.

This CDR3 reads CASSISRDYEQYF. Written as DNA, the CDR3 is TGTGCCAGCAGTATAAGCCGAGATTACGAGCAGTACTTC. The J gene is TRBJ2-7, the V gene TRBV6-5; no clear D gene. The ends were cut back, 5 bases at V and 4 bases at J, with 12 bases in the middle. CDR3 length: 13 residues. Germline values: CDR1 MNHEY, CDR2 SVGAGI.

This rearrangement joins TRBV7-2 to TRBJ2-1, with D unclear. The germline V and J ends were trimmed by 5 bases and 10 bases, with 18 bases remaining between them. In germline, CDR1 is SGHTA, CDR2 FQGNSA. The CDR3 covers 14 residues. The CDR3 region is CASSPLLDGREQFF. The DNA of the CDR3 is TGTGCCAGCAGCCCACTCCTGGACGGTAGGGAGCAGTTCTTC.

The chain recombines TRBV2 with TRBJ1-2, with D possibly being TRBD1 (5 bases). CDR3 length: 15 residues. Germline values: CDR1 SNHLY, CDR2 FYNNEI. The ends were cut back, 3 bases at V and 3 bases at J, with 14 bases in the middle. The CDR3 DNA reads TGTGCCAGCAGTGATACCGGGACCTACTACTATGGCTACACCTTC. As protein: CASSDTGTYYYGYTF.

The chain uses TRBV6-1 and TRBJ1-5, with TRBD1 matching over 8 bases. CDR1 is MNHNS and CDR2 is SASEGT in the germline V gene. The length of the CDR3 is 15 residues. The ends lost 4 bases at V and 3 bases at J; junction bases unmatched: 5. The CDR3 loop is CASSAWTGYNQPQHF. CDR3 coding DNA: TGTGCCAGCAGTGCCTGGACAGGGTACAATCAGCCCCAGCATTTT.

V and J are TRBV5-1 and TRBJ2-1; D is unclear. CDR1 SGHRS and CDR2 YFSETQ come from the germline V gene. The CDR3 runs to 13 residues. V was cut by 5 bases and J by 2 bases, with 8 bases left in between. CDR3 sequence reads: CASRWATYNEQFF. CDR3 bases: TGCGCCAGCAGGTGGGCGACCTACAATGAGCAGTTCTTC. The full variable domain, in which reference TRBV5-1 and TRBJ2-1 provide the parts outside the CDR3, is KAGVTQTPRYLIKTRGQQVTLSCSPISGHRSVSWYQQTPGQGLQFLFEYFSETQRNKGNFPGRFSGRQFSNSRSEMNVSTLELGDSALYLCASRWATYNEQFFGPGTRLTVL.

The table lists this clone with a few counts. The V gene is TRBV15, the J gene TRBJ1-4; D ambiguous. This CDR3 contains 12 residues. In germline, CDR1 is LNHNV, CDR2 YYDKDF (reference sequence). V lost 4 bases to trimming and J lost 8 bases, with 8 bases between them. The CDR3 reads CATSNGREKLFF. CDR3 in DNA: TGTGCCACCAGCAATGGACGGGAAAAACTGTTTTTT.

J is TRBJ1-6 and V is TRBV30; D is unresolved. The CDR3 runs 12 residues. Germline CDR1 reads GTSNPN; CDR2 reads SVGIG (reference sequence). V was trimmed by 5 bases and J by 9 bases, leaving 11 bases between them. The CDR3, as DNA: TGTGCCTGGGCACTCCAGATTTCACCCCTCCACTTT. This sequence encodes CAWALQISPLHF.

The chain couples TRBV6-6 to TRBJ2-2, with 13 nucleotides matching TRBD2. The V gene end was trimmed by 4 bases and the J gene end by 5 bases; junction bases not matched to a gene: 4. This CDR3 has 16 amino acids. CDR1 and CDR2 from the germline V gene are MNHNY and SVGAGI (reference sequence). The CDR3 coding sequence is TGTGCCAGCAGTTCCGGACTAGCGGGGGAGACCGGGGAGCTGTTTTTT. Residues: CASSSGLAGETGELFF.

The genes are TRBV5-1 and TRBJ2-3; 9 nucleotides align to TRBD2. The J segment lost 1 base and the V segment lost 0 bases, leaving 0 bases of the junction unmatched. Germline lookup yields CDR1 SGHRS and CDR2 YFSETQ. The CDR3 is made up of 15 amino acids. In DNA form, the CDR3 reads TGCGCCAGCAGCTTGGGCGGGAGGGGCACAGATACGCAGTATTTT. It specifies CASSLGGRGTDTQYF.

The chain couples TRBV7-9 to TRBJ2-5; D gene ambiguous. CDR3 length: 14 amino acids. The germline gives CDR1 SEHNR, CDR2 FQNEAQ (reference sequence). The V end lost 5 bases, the J end lost 0 bases, and 10 bases lay between the germline ends. CDR3 sequence: CASSEDTDQETQYF. CDR3 bases: TGTGCCAGCAGCGAAGACACGGACCAAGAGACCCAGTACTTC. Complete variable domain (other parts from reference TRBV7-9 and TRBJ2-5): DTGVSQNPRHKITKRGQNVTFRCDPISEHNRLYWYRQTLGQGPEFLTYFQNEAQLEKSRLLSDRFSAERPKGSFSTLEIQRTEQGDSAMYLCASSEDTDQETQYFGPGTRLLVL.

The chain recombines TRBV5-8 with TRBJ2-7, with 12 bases that match TRBD2. Looked up from germline, CDR1 is SGHTS and CDR2 is YDEGEE. V shed 4 bases, J shed 4 bases, and the junction held 6 bases outside the gene matches. The CDR3 is 15 amino acids. The CDR3 bases are TGTGCCAGCAGCAACGGACTAGCGGGAATATACGAGCAGTACTTC. Translating gives CASSNGLAGIYEQYF.

This clone was seen more than once but under ten times. The chain links TRBV11-2 to TRBJ2-7, with TRBD2 matching 11 bases. The CDR3 runs to 15 residues. Germline trimming cut 1 base from V and 7 bases from J; bases unmatched to any gene: 6. Germline assignment: CDR1 SGHAT and CDR2 FQNNGV. CDR3 DNA sequence: TGTGCCAGCAGCTTAGGTGTAGCGGGGGGGAAAGAGCAGTACTTC. Translation gives CASSLGVAGGKEQYF.

The chain has TRBV7-3 and TRBJ2-1, with 10 bases that match TRBD2. Germline V gives CDR1 SGHTA, CDR2 FQGTGA. The CDR3 length is 15 residues. The V gene end was trimmed by 5 bases and the J gene end by 4 bases; junction bases not matched to a gene: 5. The CDR3 loop reads CASSVIAGGYNEQFF. In DNA, the CDR3 is TGTGCCAGCAGCGTGATAGCGGGGGGATACAATGAGCAGTTCTTC.

The chain joins TRBV4-1 to TRBJ1-1, with D hard to call. This CDR3 region has 14 residues. V was pared by 3 bases and J by 2 bases, with 10 bases between. Germline-derived CDR1 and CDR2 are MGHRA and YSYEKL. The CDR3 here is CASSQRTANTEAFF. In nucleotides, the CDR3 is TGCGCCAGCAGCCAGCGGACGGCAAACACTGAAGCTTTCTTT.

This clone was seen a few times. The CDR3 protein is CASSLANEQFF. Here the CDR3 DNA reads TGTGCCAGCAGTTTGGCCAATGAGCAGTTCTTC. This chain joins TRBV28 and TRBJ2-1; D not certain. Per the germline V gene, CDR1 is MDHEN and CDR2 is SYDVKM. V dropped 3 bases and J dropped 6 bases, with 3 bases sitting between them. This CDR3 contains 11 residues. Together with reference TRBV28 and TRBJ2-1, the CDR3 gives the full variable domain: DVKVTQSSRYLVKRTGEKVFLECVQDMDHENMFWYRQDPGLGLRLIYFSYDVKMKEKGDIPEGYSVSREKKERFSLILESASTNQTSMYLCASSLANEQFFGPGTRLTVL.

This clone showed up just once. This rearrangement joins TRBV4-1 to TRBJ1-1; possibly TRBD1 for D (6 bases). Germline CDR1 and CDR2: MGHRA and YSYEKL. This CDR3 has 13 amino acids. V gave up 0 bases and J gave up 10 bases, with 12 bases separating them. CDR3 loop: CASSQEGGTGAFF. Here the CDR3 DNA reads TGCGCCAGCAGCCAAGAAGGGGGGACCGGAGCTTTCTTT.

The chain employs TRBV11-2 and TRBJ2-1; TRBD2 aligns across 12 bases. CDR1 SGHAT and CDR2 FQNNGV come from the germline V gene. The trim removed 4 bases at V and 3 bases at J, leaving 7 bases unmatched. The CDR3 contains 17 residues. The CDR3 protein is CASSSRTSGNLYNEQFF. The DNA of the CDR3 is TGTGCCAGCAGCTCCCGGACTAGCGGGAACCTCTACAATGAGCAGTTCTTC.

The chain couples TRBV9 to TRBJ2-3; 16 nucleotides match TRBD2. V dropped 2 bases and J dropped 1; count of bases not matched to a gene: 7. Germline loops: CDR1 SGDLS, CDR2 YYNGEE. The CDR3 covers 19 residues. The CDR3 region is CASSVWAGTSGGGTDTQYF. The CDR3 bases are TGTGCCAGCAGCGTTTGGGCCGGGACTAGCGGGGGGGGCACAGATACGCAGTATTTT.

This clone was counted only a few times. The chain couples TRBV4-1 to TRBJ1-5; 7 bases agree with TRBD1. V lost 4 bases, J lost 5 bases, and 11 bases stayed unmatched. CDR1 and CDR2 (germline): MGHRA, YSYEKL. CDR3 length: 16 amino acids. The CDR3 reads CASSPHHQGVYQPQHF. CDR3 nucleotides: TGCGCCAGCAGCCCTCACCACCAGGGGGTTTATCAGCCCCAGCATTTT.

The genes are TRBV6-1 and TRBJ2-1, with 8 bases that match TRBD2. Trimming removed 3 bases from V and 4 bases from J; junction bases left unmatched: 5. The germline V gene encodes CDR1 MNHNS and CDR2 SASEGT. The CDR3 contains 15 residues. The CDR3 here is CASSDGGGPYNEQFF. DNA for the CDR3: TGTGCCAGCAGTGATGGCGGGGGGCCTTACAATGAGCAGTTCTTC.

This chain connects TRBV21-1 to TRBJ1-2; TRBD1 reflects the table's D call only, with no check against the DNA. TRBV21-1 counts as a pseudogene. There are 15 residues in the CDR3. CDR3 bases: TGTGCCAGCAGCGGCCGGGACAGGGAAGACTATGGCTACACCTTC. It encodes CASSGRDREDYGYTF.

The chain combines TRBV12-5 with TRBJ2-5; no clear D gene. Germline lookup yields CDR1 LGHNT and CDR2 FRNRAP. The CDR3 totals 11 residues. Trimming took off 7 bases at V and 5 bases at J, with 8 bases between the two ends. CDR3 in amino acids: CASARWETQYF. CDR3 sequence (DNA): TGTGCTAGTGCCCGGTGGGAGACCCAGTACTTC.

The chain employs TRBV25-1 and TRBJ1-1; D call uncertain. Trimming took 5 bases from V and 5 from J, leaving 12 bases between them. In germline, CDR1 is MGHDK, CDR2 SYGVNS. CDR3 length equals 13 residues. The CDR3 is CASSQNLRTEAFF. DNA for the CDR3: TGTGCCAGCAGTCAGAACCTCAGGACTGAAGCTTTCTTT.

In this sample, this clone turned up once. The J gene is TRBJ2-2, the V gene TRBV5-1; the D is unclear. Germline CDR1 is SGHRS and CDR2 is YFSETQ. V was clipped by 0 bases and J by 4 bases, with 7 bases between them. The CDR3 spans 14 residues. The CDR3 reads CASSLEPSTGELFF. The CDR3 region has the DNA TGCGCCAGCAGCTTGGAACCCTCCACCGGGGAGCTGTTTTTT.

The chain joins TRBV4-1 to TRBJ2-3, with D tentatively TRBD1 (6 bases). The CDR3 sequence is 16 residues long. Trimming shortened V by 0 bases and J by 2 bases, and 12 bases separated the two germline ends. The germline V gene encodes CDR1 MGHRA and CDR2 YSYEKL. CDR3 sequence reads: CASSQEIEGVTDTQYF. The CDR3 region has the DNA TGCGCCAGCAGCCAAGAAATTGAGGGGGTCACAGATACGCAGTATTTT.

The chain combines TRBV20-1 with TRBJ2-1; possibly TRBD1 for D (6 bases). Germline CDR1 DFQATT, CDR2 SNEGSKA (reference sequence). V lost 5 bases, J lost 14 bases, and 13 bases lay in between. This CDR3 has 10 amino acids. Here the CDR3 DNA reads TGCAGTGCTGCCGAGGGGGTGGAGTTCTTC. Translation gives CSAAEGVEFF.

V is TRBV5-6 and J is TRBJ1-1; the match to TRBD1 covers 7 bases. Germline V gene data show CDR1 as SGHDT and CDR2 as YYEEEE. J lost 4 bases, V lost 0 bases, and 9 bases had no gene match. There are 16 residues in the CDR3. In DNA form, the CDR3 reads TGTGCCAGCAGCTTGGTCGCGACAGGGAAGAGCACTGAAGCTTTCTTT. Its translation is CASSLVATGKSTEAFF.

The chain links TRBV19 to TRBJ2-1; TRBD1 matches at 11 bases. Germline V lookup: CDR1 LNHDA, CDR2 SQIVND (reference sequence). This CDR3 has 16 amino acids. V lost 4 bases and J lost 3; bases outside the gene matches: 5. CDR3 loop: CASSTWTGGFYNEQFF. The CDR3 DNA follows: TGTGCCAGTAGTACCTGGACAGGGGGCTTCTACAATGAGCAGTTCTTC.

The CDR3, as DNA: TGTGCCAGCAGTGATCAGCGCAACTCCCAAGAGACCCAGTACTTC. Translating gives CASSDQRNSQETQYF. The rearrangement links TRBV2 to TRBJ2-5; D call uncertain. This CDR3 contains 15 residues. Germline V lookup: CDR1 SNHLY, CDR2 FYNNEI. V was pared by 3 bases and J by 1 base, with 12 bases between. The full variable domain, with the rest looked up from reference TRBV2 and TRBJ2-5, is EPEVTQTPSHQVTQMGQEVILRCVPISNHLYFYWYRQILGQKVEFLVSFYNNEISEKSEIFDDQFSVERPDGSNFTLKIRSTKLEDSAMYFCASSDQRNSQETQYFGPGTRLLVL.